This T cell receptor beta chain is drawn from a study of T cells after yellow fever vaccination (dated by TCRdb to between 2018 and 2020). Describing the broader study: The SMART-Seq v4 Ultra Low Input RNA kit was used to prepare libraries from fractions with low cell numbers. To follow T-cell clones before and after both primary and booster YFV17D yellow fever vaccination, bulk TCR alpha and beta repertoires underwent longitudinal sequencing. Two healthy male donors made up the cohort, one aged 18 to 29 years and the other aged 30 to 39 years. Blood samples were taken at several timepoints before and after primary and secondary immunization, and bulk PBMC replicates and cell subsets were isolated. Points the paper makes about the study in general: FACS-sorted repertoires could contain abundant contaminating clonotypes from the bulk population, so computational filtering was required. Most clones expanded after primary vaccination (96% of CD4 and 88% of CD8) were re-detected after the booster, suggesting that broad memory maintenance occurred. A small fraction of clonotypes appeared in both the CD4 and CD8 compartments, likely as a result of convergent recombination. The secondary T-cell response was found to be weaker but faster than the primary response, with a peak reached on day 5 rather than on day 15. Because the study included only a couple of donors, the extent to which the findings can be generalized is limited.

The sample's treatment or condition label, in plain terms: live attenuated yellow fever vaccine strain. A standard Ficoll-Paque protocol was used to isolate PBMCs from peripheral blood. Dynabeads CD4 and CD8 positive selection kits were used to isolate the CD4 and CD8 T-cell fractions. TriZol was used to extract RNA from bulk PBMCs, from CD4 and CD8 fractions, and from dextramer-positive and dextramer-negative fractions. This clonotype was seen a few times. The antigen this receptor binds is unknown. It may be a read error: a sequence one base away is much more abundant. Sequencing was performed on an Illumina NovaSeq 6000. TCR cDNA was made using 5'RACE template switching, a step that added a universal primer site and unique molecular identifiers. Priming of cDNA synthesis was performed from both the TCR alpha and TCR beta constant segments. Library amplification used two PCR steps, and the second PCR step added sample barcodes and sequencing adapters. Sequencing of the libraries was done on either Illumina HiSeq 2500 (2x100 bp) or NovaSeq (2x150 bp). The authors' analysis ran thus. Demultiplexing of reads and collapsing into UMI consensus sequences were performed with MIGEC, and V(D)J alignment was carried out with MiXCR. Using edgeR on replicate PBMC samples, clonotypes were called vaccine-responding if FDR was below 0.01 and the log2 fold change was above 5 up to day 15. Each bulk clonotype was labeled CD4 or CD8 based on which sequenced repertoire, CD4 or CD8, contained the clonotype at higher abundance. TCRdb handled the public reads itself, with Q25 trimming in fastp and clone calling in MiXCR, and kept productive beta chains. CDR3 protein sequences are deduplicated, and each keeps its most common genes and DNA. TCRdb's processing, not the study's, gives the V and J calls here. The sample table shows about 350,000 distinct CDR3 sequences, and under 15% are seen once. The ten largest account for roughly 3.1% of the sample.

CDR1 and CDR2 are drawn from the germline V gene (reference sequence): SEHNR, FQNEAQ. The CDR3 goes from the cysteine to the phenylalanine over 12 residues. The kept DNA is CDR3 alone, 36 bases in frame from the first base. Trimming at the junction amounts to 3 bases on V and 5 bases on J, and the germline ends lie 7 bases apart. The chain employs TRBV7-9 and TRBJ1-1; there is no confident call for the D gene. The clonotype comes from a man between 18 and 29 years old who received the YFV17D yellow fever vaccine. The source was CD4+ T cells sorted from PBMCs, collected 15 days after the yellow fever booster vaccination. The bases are TGTGCCAGCAGCTTCACGGGGACTGAAGCTTTCTTT. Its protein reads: CASSFTGTEAFF.